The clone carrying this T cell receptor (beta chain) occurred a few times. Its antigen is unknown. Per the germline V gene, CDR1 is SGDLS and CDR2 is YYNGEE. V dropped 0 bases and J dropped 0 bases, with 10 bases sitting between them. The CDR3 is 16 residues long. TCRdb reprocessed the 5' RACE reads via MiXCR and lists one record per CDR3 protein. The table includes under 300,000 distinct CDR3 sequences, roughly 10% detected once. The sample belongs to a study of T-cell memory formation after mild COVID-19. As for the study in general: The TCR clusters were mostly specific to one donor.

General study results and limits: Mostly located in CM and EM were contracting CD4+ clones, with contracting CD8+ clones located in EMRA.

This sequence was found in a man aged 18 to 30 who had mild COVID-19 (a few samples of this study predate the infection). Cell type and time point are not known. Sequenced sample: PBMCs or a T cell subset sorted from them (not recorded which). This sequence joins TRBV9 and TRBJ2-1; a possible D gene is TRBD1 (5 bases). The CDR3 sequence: CASSVDRRSSYNEQFF. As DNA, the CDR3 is TGTGCCAGCAGCGTAGACAGGCGGAGCTCCTACAATGAGCAGTTCTTC.